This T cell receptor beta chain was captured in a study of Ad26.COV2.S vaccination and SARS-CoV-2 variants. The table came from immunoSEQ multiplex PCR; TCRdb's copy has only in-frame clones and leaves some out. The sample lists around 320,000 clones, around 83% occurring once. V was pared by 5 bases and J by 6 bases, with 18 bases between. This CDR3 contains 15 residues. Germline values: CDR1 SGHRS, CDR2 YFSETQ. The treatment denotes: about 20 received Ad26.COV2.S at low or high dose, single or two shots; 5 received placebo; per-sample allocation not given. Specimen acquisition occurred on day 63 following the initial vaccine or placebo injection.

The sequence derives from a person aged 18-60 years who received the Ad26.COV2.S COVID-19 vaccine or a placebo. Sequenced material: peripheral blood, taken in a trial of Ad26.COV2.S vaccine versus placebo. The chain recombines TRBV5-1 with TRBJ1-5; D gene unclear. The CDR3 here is CASSQGPEAGQPQHF. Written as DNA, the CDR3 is TGCGCCAGCAGTCAAGGGCCGGAGGCGGGTCAGCCCCAGCATTTT.